Sequencing of this T cell receptor (beta chain) was carried out in a study of Graves' ophthalmopathy and Graves' hyperthyroidism. The study's findings and limits: The model forecast ophthalmopathy progression, reaching roughly 70% sensitivity and approximately 72% specificity.

The diagnostic workup employed clinical symptoms, serum thyroxine, TRAb, thyroid ultrasound and orbital computed tomography. More than 7.5 ml of fresh blood yielded the PBMCs by density gradient. In the case of this clonotype: As yet, its antigen is unknown.

The study amplified TCR beta CDR3 regions using RNA transcripts. In the first round, RT-PCR was carried out with HTBI primers, and a multiplex PCR formed the second round. TCRdb itself ran the multiplex PCR reads through MiXCR, one entry per CDR3 protein. The table lists around 670,000 distinct CDR3 sequences, around 40% of them singletons. Germline-derived CDR1 and CDR2 are SQVTM and ANQGSEA. This CDR3 is 13 amino acids long. V lost 4 bases to trimming and J lost 3 bases, with 12 bases between them. The sample taken for sequencing was peripheral blood. The source of this sequence is an adult man with Graves' ophthalmopathy. The chain is built from TRBV29-1 and TRBJ1-1; D is unresolved. The CDR3 loop reads CSVVGFRDTEAFF. The CDR3 DNA sequence: TGCAGCGTTGTAGGATTTAGGGACACTGAAGCTTTCTTT. The whole variable domain, remainder taken from reference TRBV29-1 and TRBJ1-1, is SAVISQKPSRDICQRGTSLTIQCQVDSQVTMMFWYRQQPGQSLTLIATANQGSEATYESGFVIDKFPISRPNLTFSTLTVSNMSPEDSSIYLCSVVGFRDTEAFFGQGTRLTVV.